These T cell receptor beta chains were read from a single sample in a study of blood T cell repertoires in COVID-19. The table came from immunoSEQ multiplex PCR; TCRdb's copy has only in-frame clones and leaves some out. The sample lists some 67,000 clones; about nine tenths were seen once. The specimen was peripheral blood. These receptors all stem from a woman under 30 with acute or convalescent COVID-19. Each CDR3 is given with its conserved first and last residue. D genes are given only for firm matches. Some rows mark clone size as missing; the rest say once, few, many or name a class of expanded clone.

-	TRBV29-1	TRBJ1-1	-	CSVESRARNTEAFF	TGCAGCGTTGAAAGCAGGGCCCGGAACACTGAAGCTTTCTTT
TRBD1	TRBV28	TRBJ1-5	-	CASSNRQGYSNQPQHF	TGTGCCAGCAGTAATCGACAGGGCTATAGCAATCAGCCCCAGCATTTT
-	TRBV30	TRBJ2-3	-	CTWSEGVGGRDTQYF	TGTACCTGGAGTGAAGGGGTCGGGGGTCGAGATACGCAGTATTTT
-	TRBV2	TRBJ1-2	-	CASSEEGIYGYTF	TGTGCCAGCAGTGAGGAGGGTATCTATGGCTACACCTTC
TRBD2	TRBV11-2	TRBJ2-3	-	CASSPGLAGGADTQYF	TGTGCCAGCAGCCCGGGACTAGCGGGAGGAGCAGATACGCAGTATTTT
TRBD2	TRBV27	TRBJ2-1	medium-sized	CASSWSSGYNEQFF	TGTGCCAGCAGTTGGTCTAGCGGTTACAATGAGCAGTTCTTC
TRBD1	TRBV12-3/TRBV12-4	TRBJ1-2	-	CASRGDRAHGYTF	TGTGCCAGCAGGGGAGACAGGGCCCATGGCTACACCTTC
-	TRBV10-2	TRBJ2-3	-	CASSPTNRVFFADTQYF	TGCGCCAGCAGTCCTACAAACAGGGTCTTTTTCGCAGATACGCAGTATTTT
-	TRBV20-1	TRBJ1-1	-	CSASTTNTEAFF	TGCAGTGCTAGTACAACGAACACTGAAGCTTTCTTT
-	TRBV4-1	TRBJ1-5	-	CASSQVPGSNQPQHF	TGCGCCAGCAGCCAAGTTCCAGGCAGCAATCAGCCCCAGCATTTT
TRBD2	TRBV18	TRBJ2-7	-	CASSRPSAGGDYEQYF	TGTGCCAGCTCAAGACCCTCAGCGGGGGGAGATTACGAGCAGTACTTC
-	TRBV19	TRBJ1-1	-	CASSTGSRGIMNTEAFF	TGTGCCAGTAGTACTGGGTCAAGGGGAATTATGAACACTGAAGCTTTCTTT
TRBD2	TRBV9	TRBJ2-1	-	CASSGSGYNEQFF	TGTGCCAGCAGTGGTAGCGGGTACAATGAGCAGTTCTTC
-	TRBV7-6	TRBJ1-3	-	CASSLSGSYSGNTIYF	TGTGCCAGCAGCTTATCTGGGAGCTACTCTGGAAACACCATATATTTT